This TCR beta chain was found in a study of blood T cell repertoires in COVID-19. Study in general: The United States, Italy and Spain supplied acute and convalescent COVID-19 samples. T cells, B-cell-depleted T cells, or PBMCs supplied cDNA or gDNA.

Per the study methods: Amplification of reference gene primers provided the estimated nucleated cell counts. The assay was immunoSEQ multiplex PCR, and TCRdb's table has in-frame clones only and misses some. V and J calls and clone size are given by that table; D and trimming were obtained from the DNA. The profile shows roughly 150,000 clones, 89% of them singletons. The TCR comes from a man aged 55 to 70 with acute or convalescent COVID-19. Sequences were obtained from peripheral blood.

Here the CDR3 DNA reads TGTGCCAGCAGTCAATTCCGGGACAGGGGCGGCGAGCAGTACTTC. Translating gives CASSQFRDRGGEQYF. This chain links TRBV3-1 (or the pseudogene TRBV3-2) with TRBJ2-7; TRBD1 aligns across 10 bases. The CDR3 consists of 15 residues. Germline V gene lookup returns CDR1 LGHDT and CDR2 YNNKEL (reference sequence). V trimming: 6 bases; J trimming: 6 bases; junction bases outside the gene matches: 11.